This T cell receptor (beta chain) originates from a study of STAT3 mutations in large granular lymphocyte leukemia. About the research overall: Over half of T-LGLL patients had one or more immunosuppressive regimens. General study points: Some patients had persisting codominant clonotypes that could mask small clones. At least one immunodominant TCR beta clonotype appeared in every T-cell large granular lymphocyte leukemia patient. In about 30% of the 18 patients, new TCR clonotypes emerged after therapy.

This clone was found a few times. What it binds is not known. Trimming shortened V by 5 bases and J by 4 bases, and 12 bases separated the two germline ends. This CDR3 spans 13 amino acids. Germline assignment: CDR1 SGHRS and CDR2 YFSETQ. Data came from immunoSEQ multiplex PCR; TCRdb stores just in-frame clones and leaves some out. The sample shows fewer than 6,500 clones, 60% to 80% of them seen only once. The TCR comes from a human donor with T large granular lymphocyte leukemia. Some clones in this sample may be carry-over from other donors' samples. The chain joins TRBV5-1 to TRBJ1-2; D not resolved. The source material was PBMCs. As DNA, the CDR3 is TGCGCCAGCAGGGAAGGAGGTAGCTATGGCTACACCTTC. It yields the protein CASREGGSYGYTF.